The next 17 T cell receptor beta chains were all read from a single sample in a study of blood T cell repertoires in COVID-19. Using immunoSEQ multiplex PCR, the repertoire was profiled, and TCRdb retains in-frame clones only, with some absent. Of about 200,000 clones listed, about 80% are singletons. The sequenced sample was peripheral blood. These TCRs come from a human donor with acute or convalescent COVID-19. The donor label of this sample is uncertain.

The rearrangement links TRBV7-9 to TRBJ2-1, with a tentative D call TRBD2 (5 bases). CDR1 is SEHNR, CDR2 FQNEAQ, per germline (reference sequence). This CDR3 comprises 14 residues. With 2 bases removed from V and 2 bases from J, the gap between germline ends came to 7 bases. CDR3 bases: TGTGCCAGCAGCTTACTCGGGGCCTACAATGAGCAGTTCTTC. It encodes CASSLLGAYNEQFF.

This clone was picked up a small number of times. The chain combines TRBV25-1 with TRBJ2-2; no firm D call. Germline V gives CDR1 MGHDK, CDR2 SYGVNS. The germline V and J ends were trimmed by 6 bases and 0 bases, with 17 bases remaining between them. CDR3 length: 17 amino acids. As DNA, the CDR3 is TGTGCCAGCAGCGTCGAAAGGAGACTTACGAACACCGGGGAGCTGTTTTTT. It encodes CASSVERRLTNTGELFF.

The chain carries TRBV11-1 and TRBJ2-3, with TRBD2 as a possible D gene (6 bases). The V end lost 5 bases, the J end lost 6 bases, and 12 bases lay between the germline ends. There are 13 residues in the CDR3. Germline CDR1 SGHAT, CDR2 FQDESV (reference sequence). The CDR3 nucleotides read TGTGCCAGCAGCCGCGGGCTAGCGGATACGCAGTATTTT. Translation: CASSRGLADTQYF. Together with reference TRBV11-1 and TRBJ2-3, the CDR3 gives the full variable domain: EAEVAQSPRYKITEKSQAVAFWCDPISGHATLYWYRQILGQGPELLVQFQDESVVDDSQLPKDRFSAERLKGVDSTLKIQPAELGDSAMYLCASSRGLADTQYFGPGTRLTVL.

The gene calls are TRBV27 and TRBJ1-1, with 7 bases fitting TRBD1. The CDR3 is 17 amino acids. CDR1 and CDR2 from the germline V gene are MNHEY and SMNVEV (reference sequence). V gave up 6 bases and J gave up 11 bases; unmatched junction bases: 24. CDR3 in DNA: TGTGCCAGCAGGTCAGGGGGTGGTGGCAGGAACCAGGGTCTGGCTTTCTTT. Amino acid sequence: CASRSGGGGRNQGLAFF.

V is TRBV15 and J is TRBJ1-1; D is unresolved. V was shortened by 0 bases and J by 6 bases, with 14 bases between the two germline ends. Germline CDR1 LNHNV, CDR2 YYDKDF (reference sequence). The CDR3 is 15 residues long. The CDR3 region has the DNA TGTGCCACCAGCAGAGATGGAGGCAGGTCCCCTGAAGCTTTCTTT. Translated, it gives CATSRDGGRSPEAFF.

The V and J genes are TRBV2 and TRBJ1-2; D is possibly TRBD1 (6 bases). The germline V gene encodes CDR1 SNHLY and CDR2 FYNNEI. The CDR3 contains 14 residues. The V and J ends lost 10 bases and 5 bases respectively, with 20 bases between them. CDR3 in amino acids: CATTTQGKGYGYTF. In DNA, the CDR3 is TGTGCCACCACTACTCAGGGGAAGGGGTATGGCTACACCTTC. The variable domain in full, completed from reference TRBV2 and TRBJ1-2, reads EPEVTQTPSHQVTQMGQEVILRCVPISNHLYFYWYRQILGQKVEFLVSFYNNEISEKSEIFDDQFSVERPDGSNFTLKIRSTKLEDSAMYFCATTTQGKGYGYTFGSGTRLTVV.

This sequence joins TRBV7-9 and TRBJ2-7, with TRBD2 matching 7 bases. Germline loops: CDR1 SEHNR, CDR2 FQNEAQ (reference sequence). The CDR3 length is 14 residues. The ends lost 2 bases at V and 5 bases at J; junction bases unmatched: 6. CDR3: CASSLLGGSDEQYF. The CDR3, as DNA: TGTGCCAGCAGCTTACTCGGGGGGAGTGACGAGCAGTACTTC.

The chain links TRBV3-1 (or the pseudogene TRBV3-2) to TRBJ2-7; a possible D gene is TRBD1 (7 bases). Germline CDR1 and CDR2: LGHDT and YNNKEL (reference sequence). The CDR3 runs to 14 residues. The V gene lost 0 bases and the J gene lost 5 bases, with 11 bases spanning the gap. Written as DNA, the CDR3 is TGTGCCAGCAGCCAAGAGGAGGGGGCCCACGAGCAGTACTTC. Amino acid sequence: CASSQEEGAHEQYF.

The rearrangement joins TRBV4-1 to TRBJ1-6; the match to TRBD1 covers 7 bases. The ends lost 4 bases at V and 7 bases at J; junction bases unmatched: 1. The CDR3 runs 13 residues. CDR1 MGHRA and CDR2 YSYEKL come from the germline V gene. This CDR3 is CASSLGQNSPLHF. The CDR3 DNA reads as TGCGCCAGCAGCCTGGGACAGAATTCACCCCTCCACTTT.

J is TRBJ2-3 and V is TRBV28, with D possibly matching TRBD2 (5 bases). CDR1 is MDHEN and CDR2 is SYDVKM in the germline V gene. Trimming shortened V by 6 bases and J by 6 bases, and 19 bases separated the two germline ends. The CDR3 is 15 residues long. CDR3 in DNA: TGTGCCAGCAGCACAGACACGTCCAGCGGTGATACGCAGTATTTT. This translates into CASSTDTSSGDTQYF.

A few counts support this clone. This sequence joins TRBV6-5 and TRBJ1-2; 9 bases line up with TRBD1. Per germline, CDR1 MNHEY and CDR2 SVGAGI. This CDR3 has 13 amino acids. Trimming removed 7 bases from V and 7 bases from J; junction bases left unmatched: 7. CDR3 protein: CASTQGQGGGYTF. The DNA for the CDR3 is TGTGCCAGCACCCAGGGACAGGGCGGTGGCTACACCTTC.

This chain links TRBV7-9 with TRBJ2-4, with 7 bases aligning to TRBD2. CDR1 and CDR2 (germline): SEHNR, FQNEAQ (reference sequence). The CDR3 length is 16 residues. Losses at the gene ends were 2 bases for V and 0 bases for J; bases not matched to a gene: 4. CDR3 loop: CASSLTREVAKNIQYF. In DNA form, the CDR3 reads TGTGCCAGCAGCTTAACCCGGGAGGTAGCCAAAAACATTCAGTACTTC.

The chain joins TRBV5-1 to TRBJ2-7, with D unresolved. V was pared by 4 bases and J by 2 bases, with 13 bases between. CDR1 SGHRS and CDR2 YFSETQ come from the germline V gene. The CDR3 has 14 residues. This chain's CDR3 is CASSPGTFAYEQYF. The CDR3 nucleotides are TGCGCCAGCAGCCCCGGTACGTTCGCCTACGAGCAGTACTTC.

V and J are TRBV10-3 and TRBJ2-3; D unclear. V lost 5 bases and J 4 bases, leaving 13 bases between the germline ends. CDR1 ENHRY and CDR2 SYGVKD come from the germline V gene. The CDR3 has 14 residues. CDR3 loop: CAISQANDADTQYF. In nucleotides, the CDR3 is TGTGCCATCAGTCAAGCGAATGACGCAGATACGCAGTATTTT.

CDR3 residues: CASSFSGTGRHEQYF. The CDR3 bases are TGTGCCAGCAGCTTTAGCGGTACGGGGCGGCACGAGCAGTACTTC. The chain uses TRBV5-6 and TRBJ2-7; perhaps TRBD2 as D (6 bases). Germline V gene sequence: CDR1 SGHDT, CDR2 YYEEEE. The CDR3 has 15 residues. V was cut by 2 bases and J by 5 bases, with 17 bases left in between.

This chain connects TRBV14 to TRBJ1-2, with 7 positions matching TRBD1. The V gene end was trimmed by 4 bases and the J gene end by 4 bases; junction bases not matched to a gene: 6. CDR3 length: 14 amino acids. Germline CDR1 reads SGHDN; CDR2 reads FVKESK. The CDR3 coding sequence is TGTGCCAGCAGCCCCGACTCAGGGGGCTATGGCTACACCTTC. It codes for CASSPDSGGYGYTF. Using reference TRBV14 and TRBJ1-2 for the parts outside the CDR3, the full variable domain is EAGVTQFPSHSVIEKGQTVTLRCDPISGHDNLYWYRRVMGKEIKFLLHFVKESKQDESGMPNNRFLAERTGGTYSTLKVQPAELEDSGVYFCASSPDSGGYGYTFGSGTRLTVV.

V and J are TRBV6-5 and TRBJ2-1; 7 nucleotides match TRBD1. There are 15 residues in the CDR3. Germline assignment: CDR1 MNHEY and CDR2 SVGAGI. The V segment lost 7 bases and the J segment 2 bases; nucleotides outside the gene matches: 8. The CDR3 DNA sequence: TGTGCCAGCATGGCGAGGGGGCGTACCTACAATGAGCAGTTCTTC. This encodes CASMARGRTYNEQFF.